What follows are 9 T cell receptor beta chains derived from one specimen sequenced in a study of lymphopenia after photon versus proton radiotherapy. Method: immunoSEQ multiplex PCR; TCRdb's copy keeps in-frame clones and lacks some. The table has around 66,000 clones, around 85% seen once. The input for sequencing was peripheral blood, taken from a patient treated with photon-based radiotherapy. The receptor source for this set is a man in his forties with gastric cancer.

The rearrangement joins TRBV27 to TRBJ1-1, with no clear D. This CDR3 has 14 residues. CDR1 is MNHEY, CDR2 SMNVEV, per germline (reference sequence). The V and J ends lost 4 bases and 2 bases respectively, with 11 bases between them. This chain's CDR3 is CASSSDGGNTEAFF. In nucleotides, the CDR3 is TGTGCCAGCAGTTCAGACGGAGGAAACACTGAAGCTTTCTTT.

The chain couples TRBV4-1 to TRBJ2-7, with TRBD2 identical over 8 bases. With 1 base clipped from V and 2 bases from J, the junction kept 7 bases outside the gene matches. The CDR3 contains 16 residues. CDR1 and CDR2 (germline): MGHRA, YSYEKL. The CDR3 spells CASSQAPARGAYEQYF. The CDR3 DNA sequence: TGCGCCAGCAGCCAAGCCCCAGCGCGGGGGGCCTACGAGCAGTACTTC.

The chain has TRBV19 and TRBJ2-5; D is possibly TRBD2 (5 bases). The V gene lost 1 base and the J gene lost 5 bases, with 14 bases spanning the gap. The CDR3 runs 15 residues. Germline V lookup: CDR1 LNHDA, CDR2 SQIVND (reference sequence). The CDR3: CASSIGSTRGETQYF. Here the CDR3 DNA reads TGTGCCAGTAGTATAGGTAGTACCCGCGGGGAGACCCAGTACTTC. The whole variable domain, remainder taken from reference TRBV19 and TRBJ2-5, is DGGITQSPKYLFRKEGQNVTLSCEQNLNHDAMYWYRQDPGQGLRLIYYSQIVNDFQKGDIAEGYSVSREKKESFPLTVTSAQKNPTAFYLCASSIGSTRGETQYFGPGTRLLVL.

V is TRBV6-1 and J is TRBJ2-5; D ambiguous. CDR3 length: 13 residues. Per germline, CDR1 MNHNS and CDR2 SASEGT. Trimming took off 6 bases at V and 2 bases at J, with 10 bases between the two ends. CDR3: CASRVVGQETQYF. The CDR3 DNA reads as TGTGCCAGCAGAGTCGTTGGTCAAGAGACCCAGTACTTC.

The V and J genes are TRBV27 and TRBJ2-2; TRBD1 matches 9 bases. There are 16 residues in the CDR3. J lost 9 bases, V lost 2 bases, and 10 bases had no gene match. Germline V gene lookup returns CDR1 MNHEY and CDR2 SMNVEV (reference sequence). The chain's CDR3 is CASSLRPGQGSRELFF. In nucleotides, the CDR3 is TGTGCCAGCAGTTTACGACCGGGACAGGGTAGTAGGGAGCTGTTTTTT.

This clone is a singleton in its sample. V usage is TRBV5-1 and J usage is TRBJ1-1; D is unresolved. This CDR3 comprises 16 residues. Trimming shortened V by 7 bases and J by 2 bases, and 21 bases separated the two germline ends. CDR1 SGHRS and CDR2 YFSETQ come from the germline V gene. CDR3 coding DNA: TGCGCCAGCTATAAGCTCCCGGGAGCACTCAACACTGAAGCTTTCTTT. Its protein product is CASYKLPGALNTEAFF.

This sequence joins TRBV7-2 and TRBJ2-4; 7 bases align to TRBD1. The trim removed 6 bases at V and 0 bases at J, leaving 8 bases unmatched. Germline CDR1 reads SGHTA; CDR2 reads FQGNSA. This CDR3 is built from 16 residues. In DNA form, the CDR3 reads TGTGCCAGCAGTCTCACAGGGGCAATAGCCAAAAACATTCAGTACTTC. It specifies CASSLTGAIAKNIQYF.

The chain couples TRBV19 to TRBJ2-1, with 11 nucleotides matching TRBD2. Germline CDR1 and CDR2: LNHDA and SQIVND (reference sequence). Trimming cost V 5 bases and J 2 bases; bases outside gene matches: 2. The CDR3 has 15 amino acids. The CDR3 loop reads CASSASGGTYNEQFF. The CDR3, as DNA: TGTGCCAGTAGTGCTAGCGGGGGGACCTACAATGAGCAGTTCTTC.

V gene TRBV19 combines with J gene TRBJ2-6; D possibly uses TRBD1 or TRBD2 (5 bases each). The CDR3 runs 18 residues. Trimming cost V 7 bases and J 4 bases, with 23 bases left between them. The germline gives CDR1 LNHDA, CDR2 SQIVND (reference sequence). Written as DNA, the CDR3 is TGTGCCAGTACGCTCGGGGCCCAGGCCCTCGGCGGGGCCAACGTCCTGACTTTC. It is translated as CASTLGAQALGGANVLTF.